This passage covers 27 T cell receptor beta chains from one sample sequenced in a study of T cells expressing NK-cell markers. TCRdb reanalyzed the 5' RACE reads and collapses them to one entry per CDR3 protein, without DNA. Its clone listing holds approximately 22,000 distinct CDR3 sequences. Sequenced input: blood T cells: a sorted CD56 or NKG2C T cell subset, CD4+ or CD8+ T cells, or bulk PBMC T cells (not recorded which). The receptors stem from a man between 18 and 69 years old in good health.

The CDR3 here is CASSLEGDGYGYTF. J is TRBJ1-2 and V is TRBV5-4; TCRdb gives TRBD1 as the D gene, but with no DNA this cannot be confirmed. The CDR3 covers 14 residues. The germline V gene has CDR1 SGHNT and CDR2 YYREEE (reference sequence). Combining the CDR3 with reference TRBV5-4 and TRBJ1-2 gives the whole variable domain ETGVTQSPTHLIKTRGQQVTLRCSSQSGHNTVSWYQQALGQGPQFIFQYYREEENGRGNFPPRFSGLQFPNYSSELNVNALELDDSALYLCASSLEGDGYGYTFGSGTRLTVV.

The J gene is TRBJ2-5, the V gene TRBV24-1; the TRBD2 assignment by TCRdb is unverifiable without DNA. In germline, CDR1 is KGHDR, CDR2 SFDVKD. This CDR3 contains 13 residues. The CDR3 spells CATSGGGGETQYF.

This chain connects TRBV7-8 to TRBJ1-1. Looked up from germline, CDR1 is SGHVS and CDR2 is FQNEAQ. The CDR3 contains 15 residues. The CDR3 spells CASSHRGSMNTEAFF.

The rearrangement links TRBV28 to TRBJ2-1; TCRdb calls TRBD1, which cannot be checked without DNA. CDR3 length: 14 residues. In germline, CDR1 is MDHEN, CDR2 SYDVKM. The CDR3: CASRWTGGYNEQFF.

The gene calls are TRBV20-1 and TRBJ1-3. The CDR3 spans 16 residues. The germline V gene encodes CDR1 DFQATT and CDR2 SNEGSKA (reference sequence). The CDR3 sequence: CSARDPTPREGNTIYF.

The V call is TRBV6-2 or TRBV6-3, the J call TRBJ2-7; TCRdb's D call, TRBD2, is unchecked because there is no DNA. Per the germline V gene, CDR1 is MNHEY and CDR2 is SVGEGT. There are 17 residues in the CDR3. The CDR3 here is CASSYDPRGVKDYEQYF.

The V gene is TRBV24-1, the J gene TRBJ2-5; the TCRdb call, TRBD2, lacks DNA for checking. This CDR3 is built from 14 residues. Per the germline V gene, CDR1 is KGHDR and CDR2 is SFDVKD. The CDR3 sequence is CATSSAERWETQYF.

The chain is built from TRBV5-1 and TRBJ2-5; absent DNA, TCRdb's TRBD1 call cannot be checked. The germline V gene has CDR1 SGHRS and CDR2 YFSETQ. This CDR3 is 17 amino acids long. The CDR3 spells CASSVGVRTGGQETQYF.

The chain links TRBV5-4 to TRBJ2-3; TCRdb picks TRBD2, but there is no DNA to check that call. CDR3 length: 17 residues. In germline, CDR1 is SGHNT, CDR2 YYREEE (reference sequence). The CDR3 loop reads CASSLDRAGGITDTQYF.

The rearrangement links TRBV7-2 to TRBJ2-3. Germline loops: CDR1 SGHTA, CDR2 FQGNSA. The CDR3 is made up of 12 amino acids. CDR3 sequence reads: CASSHDRDTQYF.

V and J are TRBV6-2 or TRBV6-3 and TRBJ1-5; TCRdb's assignment of TRBD1 cannot be checked, as there is no DNA. The CDR3 has 15 amino acids. Germline V gene lookup returns CDR1 MNHEY and CDR2 SVGEGT. Here the CDR3 reads CASSPSEEGGQPQHF.

The chain is built from TRBV12-3 or TRBV12-4 and TRBJ1-1; TCRdb's D call, TRBD1, is unchecked because there is no DNA. There are 11 residues in the CDR3. The CDR3 reads CASSLGGIAFF.

This chain joins TRBV10-2 and TRBJ2-2; the D gene TCRdb calls, TRBD1, cannot be checked with no DNA. Germline lookup yields CDR1 WSHSY and CDR2 SAAADI. This CDR3 spans 14 amino acids. CDR3 region: CASRDETNTGELFF.

This chain links TRBV12-3 or TRBV12-4 with TRBJ1-1; no DNA is available, so the TRBD1 call from TCRdb remains unchecked. The CDR3 is 14 residues long. Here the CDR3 reads CASSAGQMNTEAFF.

This chain connects TRBV27 to TRBJ1-2; without DNA, the TCRdb call of TRBD1 cannot be checked. The CDR3 is 17 residues long. The V gene's germline CDR1 is MNHEY and CDR2 SMNVEV (reference sequence). This CDR3 reads CASSWTGEVQSIGGYTF.

This rearrangement joins TRBV14 to TRBJ2-1; the TCRdb D gene call, TRBD1, has no DNA to confirm it. The germline V gene encodes CDR1 SGHDN and CDR2 FVKESK. There are 11 residues in the CDR3. CDR3 residues: CASSQVGGLVF.

This chain joins TRBV7-3 and TRBJ2-2; no DNA is available, so the TRBD2 call from TCRdb remains unchecked. In germline, CDR1 is SGHTA, CDR2 FQGTGA. The CDR3 is made up of 17 amino acids. The chain's CDR3 is CASSLNGLAGSTGELFF. Full variable domain (missing parts from reference TRBV7-3 and TRBJ2-2): GAGVSQTPSNKVTEKGKYVELRCDPISGHTALYWYRQSLGQGPEFLIYFQGTGAADDSGLPNDRFFAVRPEGSVSTLKIQRTERGDSAVYLCASSLNGLAGSTGELFFGEGSRLTVL.

The rearrangement links TRBV10-2 to TRBJ1-5. The CDR3 consists of 14 residues. Germline loops: CDR1 WSHSY, CDR2 SAAADI. CDR3 residues: CASSESGRNQPQHF.

The chain employs TRBV29-1 and TRBJ2-1. Germline V lookup: CDR1 SQVTM, CDR2 ANQGSEA. This CDR3 is 13 amino acids long. The CDR3 protein is CSVEDEYEDEQFF.

The J gene is TRBJ1-1, the V gene TRBV5-1; TCRdb gives TRBD1 as the D gene, but with no DNA this cannot be confirmed. The germline V gene has CDR1 SGHRS and CDR2 YFSETQ. The CDR3 length is 15 residues. CDR3 protein: CASSLDGGARTEAFF.

The rearrangement links TRBV6-6 to TRBJ2-5; the D gene TCRdb calls, TRBD2, cannot be checked with no DNA. This CDR3 is built from 12 residues. Germline lookup yields CDR1 MNHNY and CDR2 SVGAGI (reference sequence). The CDR3 loop is CASSGGVGTQYF.

The chain combines TRBV12-3 or TRBV12-4 with TRBJ1-1. The CDR3 loop spans 13 amino acids. This chain's CDR3 is CASSLGDTAKAFF.

The chain links TRBV20-1 to TRBJ2-2; TCRdb designates TRBD2, a call that cannot be tested without DNA. Germline V CDR1 and CDR2: DFQATT, SNEGSKA (reference sequence). This CDR3 has 16 residues. The CDR3: CSARDTFGGDTGELFF.

The chain combines TRBV12-3 or TRBV12-4 with TRBJ2-1; TCRdb returns TRBD1, unconfirmable since there is no DNA. The CDR3 totals 16 residues. The CDR3 is CASSLAGTGAYNEQFF.

The V and J genes are TRBV20-1 and TRBJ1-5. CDR1 and CDR2 from the germline V gene are DFQATT and SNEGSKA (reference sequence). This CDR3 has 15 residues. CDR3 sequence: CSARDLSTVGQPQHF.

The genes are TRBV7-2 and TRBJ2-7; TCRdb designates TRBD1, a call that cannot be tested without DNA. CDR3 size: 15 residues. Germline V gene data show CDR1 as SGHTA and CDR2 as FQGNSA. The CDR3: CASSLYPGELYEQYF.

CDR3 sequence: CASSLGRGVDFKNIQYF. The gene calls are TRBV7-2 and TRBJ2-4; TCRdb lists TRBD1, though no DNA is available to test this call. The CDR3 is 17 amino acids. CDR1 and CDR2 (germline): SGHTA, FQGNSA.